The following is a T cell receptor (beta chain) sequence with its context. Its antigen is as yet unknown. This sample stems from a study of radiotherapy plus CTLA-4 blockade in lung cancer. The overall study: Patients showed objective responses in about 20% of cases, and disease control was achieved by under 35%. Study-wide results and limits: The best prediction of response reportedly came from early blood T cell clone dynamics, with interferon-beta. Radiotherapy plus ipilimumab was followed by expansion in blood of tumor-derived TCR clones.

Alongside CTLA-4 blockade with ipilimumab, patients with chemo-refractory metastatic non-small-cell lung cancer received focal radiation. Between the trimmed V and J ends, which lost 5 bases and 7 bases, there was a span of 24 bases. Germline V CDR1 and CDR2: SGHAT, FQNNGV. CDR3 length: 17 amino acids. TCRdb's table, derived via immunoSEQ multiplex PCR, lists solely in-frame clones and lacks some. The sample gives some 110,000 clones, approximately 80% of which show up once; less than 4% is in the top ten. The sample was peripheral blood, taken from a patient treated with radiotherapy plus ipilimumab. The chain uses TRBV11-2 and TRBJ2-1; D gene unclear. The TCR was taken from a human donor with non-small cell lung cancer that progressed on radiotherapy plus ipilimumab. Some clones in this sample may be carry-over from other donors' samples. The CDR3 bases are TGTGCCAGCAGCGTAACCCGAGGTCGCAGAGTAGTAAATGAGCAGTTCTTC. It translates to CASSVTRGRRVVNEQFF.